These 26 T cell receptor beta chains were all obtained from the same sample, sequenced in a study of blood T cell repertoires in COVID-19. Data came from immunoSEQ multiplex PCR; TCRdb stores just in-frame clones and leaves some out. The data contain 150,000 to 250,000 clones, roughly 84% of them singletons. Sequenced: PBMCs or T cells enriched from blood (not recorded which). Receptors were obtained from a man aged 35 to 55 who had recovered from COVID-19.

The chain joins TRBV27 to TRBJ1-6; TRBD1 matches at 9 bases. The germline CDR1 and CDR2 sequences are MNHEY and SMNVEV (reference sequence). There are 16 residues in the CDR3. After removal of 5 bases from V and 3 bases from J, the junction contained 5 bases not matched to a gene. The CDR3 bases are TGTGCCAGCAGTCAGGGGGACAGGGTCTATAATTCACCCCTCCACTTT. Translation: CASSQGDRVYNSPLHF.

The chain uses TRBV19 and TRBJ2-7; 7 bases agree with TRBD2. The CDR3 runs to 15 residues. V shed 1 base and J 3 bases; nucleotides not matched to a gene: 6. Germline V gene lookup returns CDR1 LNHDA and CDR2 SQIVND (reference sequence). CDR3 loop: CASSIAREVYYEQYF. The CDR3 coding sequence is TGTGCCAGTAGTATAGCCCGGGAGGTCTACTACGAGCAGTACTTC.

The V and J genes are TRBV27 and TRBJ1-6; a weak D match, TRBD1 (5 bases). Trimming took 5 bases from V and 6 from J, leaving 23 bases between them. Germline V gene data show CDR1 as MNHEY and CDR2 as SMNVEV (reference sequence). There are 18 residues in the CDR3. The CDR3 sequence is CASSLTPGVGVGNSPLHF. CDR3 in DNA: TGTGCCAGCAGTCTGACCCCGGGGGTCGGAGTTGGTAATTCACCCCTCCACTTT.

The rearrangement uses TRBV5-1 and TRBJ2-6, with TRBD1 matching over 8 bases. J lost 0 bases, V lost 0 bases, and 5 bases had no gene match. There are 18 residues in the CDR3. The V gene's germline CDR1 is SGHRS and CDR2 YFSETQ. CDR3 in DNA: TGCGCCAGCAGCTTGGCCCTACAGGGGGACTCTGGGGCCAACGTCCTGACTTTC. Amino acids: CASSLALQGDSGANVLTF. Filled out from reference TRBV5-1 and TRBJ2-6, the complete variable domain reads KAGVTQTPRYLIKTRGQQVTLSCSPISGHRSVSWYQQTPGQGLQFLFEYFSETQRNKGNFPGRFSGRQFSNSRSEMNVSTLELGDSALYLCASSLALQGDSGANVLTFGAGSRLTVL.

The chain couples TRBV7-2 to TRBJ2-5; maybe TRBD1 (5 bases). In germline, CDR1 is SGHTA, CDR2 FQGNSA. The V end was cut by 2 bases, the J end by 2 bases, with 6 bases between. The length of the CDR3 is 13 residues. The CDR3 spells CASSLRTQETQYF. In nucleotides, the CDR3 is TGTGCCAGCAGCTTAAGGACACAAGAGACCCAGTACTTC.

The chain is built from TRBV5-1 and TRBJ2-1, with TRBD1 matching 7 bases. Germline V gene lookup returns CDR1 SGHRS and CDR2 YFSETQ. This CDR3 has 14 residues. The trim removed 0 bases at V and 4 bases at J, leaving 1 base unmatched. This CDR3 is CASSLETGYNEQFF. CDR3 DNA sequence: TGCGCCAGCAGCTTGGAGACAGGGTACAATGAGCAGTTCTTC. Full variable domain (remainder filled in from reference TRBV5-1 and TRBJ2-1): KAGVTQTPRYLIKTRGQQVTLSCSPISGHRSVSWYQQTPGQGLQFLFEYFSETQRNKGNFPGRFSGRQFSNSRSEMNVSTLELGDSALYLCASSLETGYNEQFFGPGTRLTVL.

The J gene is TRBJ2-3, the V gene TRBV5-8; 7 positions match TRBD2. The CDR3 consists of 15 residues. CDR1 is SGHTS and CDR2 is YDEGEE in the germline V gene. The junction had 17 bases not matched to a gene; V was cut back by 2 bases and J by 14 bases. CDR3 residues: CASSFSGAGLPGGYF. The CDR3 DNA reads TGTGCCAGCAGCTTTTCTGGGGCAGGGCTACCGGGGGGGTATTTT. The entire variable domain, with the rest obtained from reference TRBV5-8 and TRBJ2-3, is as follows: EAGVTQSPTHLIKTRGQQATLRCSPISGHTSVYWYQQALGLGLQFLLWYDEGEERNRGNFPPRFSGRQFPNYSSELNVNALELEDSALYLCASSFSGAGLPGGYFGPGTRLTVL.

The V and J genes are TRBV11-2 and TRBJ1-1; D gene ambiguous. Germline CDR1 is SGHAT and CDR2 is FQNNGV. This CDR3 region has 14 residues. V gave up 0 bases and J gave up 5 bases, with 10 bases separating them. CDR3 sequence (DNA): TGTGCCAGCAGCTTAGATCGGGGAGGGACTGAAGCTTTCTTT. This gives the protein CASSLDRGGTEAFF.

This sequence joins TRBV28 and TRBJ1-1; D is unresolved. CDR1 MDHEN and CDR2 SYDVKM come from the germline V gene. The V and J ends lost 4 bases and 0 bases respectively, with 6 bases between them. The CDR3 sequence is 13 residues long. The CDR3 bases are TGTGCCAGCAGTTCCTCGGTGAACACTGAAGCTTTCTTT. Amino acids: CASSSSVNTEAFF.

This clone came up a few times. V is TRBV29-1 and J is TRBJ1-1; maybe TRBD1 (5 bases). In germline, CDR1 is SQVTM, CDR2 ANQGSEA. The CDR3 sequence is 11 residues long. The CDR3 region is CTTNRGTEAFF. The CDR3 DNA follows: TGCACGACTAATCGGGGGACTGAAGCTTTCTTT.

The gene calls are TRBV5-6 and TRBJ2-7, with D possibly matching TRBD1 (5 bases). CDR1 SGHDT and CDR2 YYEEEE come from the germline V gene. This CDR3 contains 14 residues. Deletions cut 1 base from V and 3 bases from J, with 11 bases between. The CDR3 loop reads CASSLLGHRYEQYF. As DNA, the CDR3 is TGTGCCAGCAGCTTGTTAGGACACCGCTACGAGCAGTACTTC.

The J gene is TRBJ1-3, the V gene TRBV5-5; 7 bases agree with TRBD1. The trim removed 1 base at V and 0 bases at J, leaving 10 bases unmatched. This CDR3 has 18 amino acids. Germline loops: CDR1 SGHKS, CDR2 YYEKEE (reference sequence). CDR3 amino acids: CASSLFAIDRASGNTIYF. CDR3 sequence (DNA): TGTGCCAGCAGCTTGTTTGCGATCGACAGGGCCTCTGGAAACACCATATATTTT.

The chain is built from TRBV10-3 and TRBJ2-5; TRBD2 matches at 11 bases. CDR1 ENHRY and CDR2 SYGVKD come from the germline V gene. This CDR3 region has 17 residues. V was pared by 2 bases and J by 3 bases, with 8 bases of the junction left unmatched. The CDR3 loop is CAISEARLAGNEETQYF. In nucleotides, the CDR3 is TGTGCCATCAGTGAGGCAAGACTAGCGGGGAACGAAGAGACCCAGTACTTC.

This clone was picked up one time. The chain employs TRBV2 and TRBJ1-1; 9 nucleotides line up with TRBD1. The junction had 12 bases not matched to a gene; V was cut back by 8 bases and J by 5 bases. The CDR3 loop spans 15 amino acids. The germline gives CDR1 SNHLY, CDR2 FYNNEI. CDR3 sequence: CASDAQGARVTEAFF. The CDR3 region has the DNA TGTGCCAGCGATGCACAGGGGGCGCGGGTTACTGAAGCTTTCTTT.

The V call is TRBV19, the J call TRBJ1-2, with TRBD1 as a possible D gene (6 bases). Germline-derived CDR1 and CDR2 are LNHDA and SQIVND (reference sequence). With 4 bases removed from V and 0 bases from J, the gap between germline ends came to 12 bases. The CDR3 spans 15 residues. This chain's CDR3 is CASSTGALANYGYTF. The CDR3 bases are TGTGCCAGTAGTACAGGGGCGCTAGCTAACTATGGCTACACCTTC.

The CDR3 here is CASSTGGYRQETQYF. DNA of the CDR3: TGTGCCAGCAGCACCGGGGGGTACAGACAAGAGACCCAGTACTTC. The rearrangement joins TRBV5-6 to TRBJ2-5; 7 bases match TRBD2. The CDR3 contains 15 residues. CDR1 is SGHDT and CDR2 is YYEEEE in the germline V gene. Trimming at V came to 4 bases and at J to 2 bases, leaving 8 bases not matched to a gene.

The chain is built from TRBV4-1 and TRBJ1-2, with 8 bases matching TRBD1. Germline loops: CDR1 MGHRA, CDR2 YSYEKL. The CDR3 spans 13 residues. V lost 1 base and J lost 8; bases outside the gene matches: 3. The CDR3 bases are TGCGCCAGCAGCCAAGCTCAGGGGGCGGGCTACACCTTC. The encoded protein is CASSQAQGAGYTF.

The chain combines TRBV2 with TRBJ2-5; 10 positions agree with TRBD1. V shed 6 bases, J shed 4 bases, and the junction held 8 bases outside the gene matches. The CDR3 length is 15 residues. Per the germline V gene, CDR1 is SNHLY and CDR2 is FYNNEI. The CDR3 sequence is CASRGRDRGRETQYF. CDR3 DNA sequence: TGTGCCAGCAGGGGCCGGGACAGGGGTCGAGAGACCCAGTACTTC. Drawing the rest from reference TRBV2 and TRBJ2-5, the complete variable domain is EPEVTQTPSHQVTQMGQEVILRCVPISNHLYFYWYRQILGQKVEFLVSFYNNEISEKSEIFDDQFSVERPDGSNFTLKIRSTKLEDSAMYFCASRGRDRGRETQYFGPGTRLLVL.

This clone has ten or more counts. The same CDR3 also results from other DNA sequences found in this sample. The rearrangement links TRBV6-5 to TRBJ1-2; D not certain. The CDR3 is 13 residues long. Germline V CDR1 and CDR2: MNHEY, SVGAGI. Deletions cut 0 bases from V and 6 bases from J, with 8 bases between. The CDR3 region is CASSYSSGNGYTF. Here the CDR3 DNA reads TGTGCCAGCAGTTACTCGTCGGGAAATGGCTACACCTTC.

The CDR3 region has the DNA TGCGCCAGCAGCCTCCTCGAAGGCAGGGGGATTATGAACACTGAAGCTTTCTTT. This sequence encodes CASSLLEGRGIMNTEAFF. The chain has TRBV4-1 and TRBJ1-1, with 7 positions matching TRBD1. V lost 4 bases and J lost 0; bases outside the gene matches: 14. The CDR3 sequence is 18 residues long. CDR1 is MGHRA and CDR2 is YSYEKL in the germline V gene.

Comments on this clone: Other DNA sequences within the sample encode an identical CDR3. This chain uses TRBV2 with TRBJ1-2, with no clear D. V was trimmed by 4 bases and J by 1 base, leaving 7 bases between them. Per germline, CDR1 SNHLY and CDR2 FYNNEI. The CDR3 totals 13 residues. CDR3 amino acids: CASSVSFNYGYTF. CDR3 nucleotides: TGTGCCAGCAGTGTATCTTTTAACTATGGCTACACCTTC.

For the CDR3, the DNA is TGCGCCAGCAGCTCCAGGGGTGGAAGGTCCTACGAGCAGTACTTC. The encoded protein is CASSSRGGRSYEQYF. The rearrangement uses TRBV5-1 and TRBJ2-7, with D perhaps TRBD1 (6 bases). V was clipped by 3 bases and J by 1 base, with 14 bases between them. Germline V gives CDR1 SGHRS, CDR2 YFSETQ. The CDR3 has 15 amino acids.

The V gene is TRBV24-1, the J gene TRBJ1-2; 10 bases match TRBD1. Germline V gives CDR1 KGHDR, CDR2 SFDVKD. V lost 3 bases and J lost 4; bases outside the gene matches: 1. The CDR3 is made up of 14 amino acids. The CDR3 region has the DNA TGTGCCACCAGTGATGGACAGGGGGTCTATGGCTACACCTTC. Residues: CATSDGQGVYGYTF.

V is TRBV4-2 and J is TRBJ2-5; TRBD1 agrees at 7 bases. V dropped 2 bases and J dropped 0; count of bases not matched to a gene: 9. The germline CDR1 and CDR2 sequences are LGHNA and YNFKEQ. CDR3 length: 17 residues. The chain's CDR3 is CASSQRGPGTHQETQYF. In nucleotides, the CDR3 is TGTGCCAGCAGCCAAAGGGGGCCGGGAACCCACCAAGAGACCCAGTACTTC.

This sequence joins TRBV10-3 and TRBJ2-6, with 7 bases aligning to TRBD1. From germline, CDR1 is ENHRY and CDR2 SYGVKD. The CDR3 is 18 amino acids. Trimming at V came to 3 bases and at J to 0 bases, leaving 8 bases not matched to a gene. CDR3 protein: CAISEGGRAFSGANVLTF. In nucleotides, the CDR3 is TGTGCCATCAGTGAAGGGGGCAGGGCATTCTCTGGGGCCAACGTCCTGACTTTC.

This chain links TRBV3-1 (or the pseudogene TRBV3-2) with TRBJ1-2; no definite D call. V lost 0 bases to trimming and J lost 8 bases, with 19 bases between them. The V gene's germline CDR1 is LGHDT and CDR2 YNNKEL (reference sequence). This CDR3 comprises 16 residues. The DNA for the CDR3 is TGTGCCAGCAGCCAAGAGGAAGTGAAAGGGAGGAGAGGCTACACCTTC. Amino acids: CASSQEEVKGRRGYTF.